This TCR beta chain was identified during a study of shared clonotypes between healthy human individuals. Turning to the study itself: Plates per donor: three CD4 naive, three CD4 memory, two CD8 naive, one CD8 memory.

It was about 180 ng DNA, tens of thousands of T cell genomes, that sorted-subset replicate PCRs used. The repertoire was sequenced with immunoSEQ multiplex PCR; TCRdb's copy has only in-frame clones and lacks some. The sample lists hundreds of thousands of clones; approximately 96% were seen once. Terminally differentiated effector memory CD45RA+ cells were excluded by CCR7 positive selection of CD45RO-negative cells. The CDR3 runs 14 residues. The germline gives CDR1 SGHTA, CDR2 FQGTGA. V shed 5 bases, J shed 3 bases, and the junction held 0 bases outside the gene matches. Points on this clone: What it binds is not known.

Findings and limits, study-wide: Clonotype sharing across four donors was observed for around 5.1% of naive CD4 clonotypes. Rarefaction curves obtained for sorted subsets showed sequencing incomplete despite large depth.

The sequencing input was naive CD8+ T cells sorted from blood. This sequence originates from a woman aged 25 to 39 in good health. V is TRBV7-3 and J is TRBJ2-2, with 10 bases aligning to TRBD1. Here the CDR3 reads CASSGQGDTGELFF. DNA for the CDR3: TGTGCCAGCAGCGGACAGGGGGACACCGGGGAGCTGTTTTTT.